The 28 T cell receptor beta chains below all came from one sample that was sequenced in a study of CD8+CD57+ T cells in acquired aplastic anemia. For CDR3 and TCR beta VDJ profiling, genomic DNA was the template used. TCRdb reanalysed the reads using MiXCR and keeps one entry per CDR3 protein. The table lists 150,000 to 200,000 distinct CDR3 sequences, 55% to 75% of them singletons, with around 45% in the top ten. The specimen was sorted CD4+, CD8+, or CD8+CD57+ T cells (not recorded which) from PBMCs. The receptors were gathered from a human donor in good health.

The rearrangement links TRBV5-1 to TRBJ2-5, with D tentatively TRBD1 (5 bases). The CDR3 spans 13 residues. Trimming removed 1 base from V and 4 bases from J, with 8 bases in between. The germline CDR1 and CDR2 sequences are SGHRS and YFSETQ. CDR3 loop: CASSLSGPETQYF. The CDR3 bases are TGCGCCAGCAGCTTGTCAGGGCCAGAGACCCAGTACTTC.

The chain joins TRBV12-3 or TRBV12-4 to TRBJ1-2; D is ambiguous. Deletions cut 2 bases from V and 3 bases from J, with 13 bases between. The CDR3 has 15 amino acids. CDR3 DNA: TGTGCCAGCAGTTTAAGCTCGCTAGCTCACTATGGCTACACCTTC. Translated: CASSLSSLAHYGYTF.

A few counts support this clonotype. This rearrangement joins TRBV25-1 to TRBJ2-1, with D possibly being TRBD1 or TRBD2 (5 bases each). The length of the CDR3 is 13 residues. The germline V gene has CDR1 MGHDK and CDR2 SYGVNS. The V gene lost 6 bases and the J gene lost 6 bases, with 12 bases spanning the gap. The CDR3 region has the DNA TGTGCCAGCAGGGGGGTCAACGGCAATGAGCAGTTCTTC. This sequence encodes CASRGVNGNEQFF.

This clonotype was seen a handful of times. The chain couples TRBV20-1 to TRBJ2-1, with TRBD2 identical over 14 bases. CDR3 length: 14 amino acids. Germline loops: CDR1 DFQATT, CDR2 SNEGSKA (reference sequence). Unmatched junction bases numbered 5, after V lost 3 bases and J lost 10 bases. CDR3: CSARTSGREWEQFF. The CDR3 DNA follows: TGCAGTGCTAGGACTAGCGGGAGGGAATGGGAGCAGTTCTTC.

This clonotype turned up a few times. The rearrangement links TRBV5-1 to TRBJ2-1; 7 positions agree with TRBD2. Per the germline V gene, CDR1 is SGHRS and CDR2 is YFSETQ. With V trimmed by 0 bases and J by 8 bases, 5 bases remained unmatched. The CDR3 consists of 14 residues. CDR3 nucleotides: TGCGCCAGCAGCTTGGAAGCGGGGAGGCATGAGCAGTTCTTC. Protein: CASSLEAGRHEQFF.

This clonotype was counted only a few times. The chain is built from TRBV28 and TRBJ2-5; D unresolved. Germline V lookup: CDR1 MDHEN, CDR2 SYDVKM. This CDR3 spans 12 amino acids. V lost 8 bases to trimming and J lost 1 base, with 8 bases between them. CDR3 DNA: TGTGCCAGCCAAACAGCCCAAGAGACCCAGTACTTC. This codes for CASQTAQETQYF.

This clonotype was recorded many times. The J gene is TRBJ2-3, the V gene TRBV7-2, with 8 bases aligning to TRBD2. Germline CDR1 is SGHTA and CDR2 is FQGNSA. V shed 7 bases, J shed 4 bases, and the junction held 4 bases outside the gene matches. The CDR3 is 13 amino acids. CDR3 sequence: CASNSGTSDTQYF. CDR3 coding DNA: TGTGCCAGCAATAGCGGGACCTCAGATACGCAGTATTTT.

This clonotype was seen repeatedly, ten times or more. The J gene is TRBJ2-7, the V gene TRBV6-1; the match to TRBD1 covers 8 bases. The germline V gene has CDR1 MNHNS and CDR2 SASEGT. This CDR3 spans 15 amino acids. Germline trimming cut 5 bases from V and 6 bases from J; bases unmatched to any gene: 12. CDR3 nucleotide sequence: TGTGCCAGCAGTCTATCGTGGACAGGGCGTACCGAGCAGTACTTC. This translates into CASSLSWTGRTEQYF.

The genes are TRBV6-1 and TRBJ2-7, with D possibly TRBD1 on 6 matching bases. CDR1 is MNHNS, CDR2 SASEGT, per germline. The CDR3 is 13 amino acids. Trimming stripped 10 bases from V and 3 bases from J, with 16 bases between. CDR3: CAIPGTPFYEQYF. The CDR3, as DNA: TGTGCCATCCCCGGGACACCCTTCTACGAGCAGTACTTC.

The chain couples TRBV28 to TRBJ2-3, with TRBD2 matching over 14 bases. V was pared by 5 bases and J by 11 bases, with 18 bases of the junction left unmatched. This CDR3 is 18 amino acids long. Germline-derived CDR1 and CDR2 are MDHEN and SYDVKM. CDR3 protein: CASSPSPRLAGGPCMQYF. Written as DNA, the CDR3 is TGTGCCAGCAGTCCATCCCCCCGACTAGCGGGAGGGCCCTGTATGCAGTATTTT.

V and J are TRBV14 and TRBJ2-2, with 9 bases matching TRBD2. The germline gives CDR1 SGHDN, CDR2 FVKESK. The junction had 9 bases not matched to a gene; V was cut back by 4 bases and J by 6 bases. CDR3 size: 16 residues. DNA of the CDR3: TGTGCCAGCAGCCCGTTAGCGGGAGTACCGGCCGGGGAGCTGTTTTTT. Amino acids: CASSPLAGVPAGELFF.

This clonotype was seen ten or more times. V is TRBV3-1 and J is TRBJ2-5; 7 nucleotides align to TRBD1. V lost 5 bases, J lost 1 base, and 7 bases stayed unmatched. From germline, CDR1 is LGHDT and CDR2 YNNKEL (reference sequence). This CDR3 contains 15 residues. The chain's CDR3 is CASSDRATIQETQYF. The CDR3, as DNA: TGTGCCAGCAGCGACAGGGCAACTATCCAAGAGACCCAGTACTTC.

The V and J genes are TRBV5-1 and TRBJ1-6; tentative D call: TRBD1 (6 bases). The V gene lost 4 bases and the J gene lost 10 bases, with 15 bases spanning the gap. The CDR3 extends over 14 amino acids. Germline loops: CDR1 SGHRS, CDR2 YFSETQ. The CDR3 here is CASSPDRGNSPLHF. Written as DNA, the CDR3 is TGCGCCAGCAGCCCGGACAGAGGGAACTCACCCCTCCACTTT.

CDR3 coding DNA: TGTGCCAGCACGTTCACGAACACTGAAGCTTTCTTT. It specifies CASTFTNTEAFF. V usage is TRBV2 and J usage is TRBJ1-1, with D uncertain. This CDR3 is 12 amino acids long. The V gene's germline CDR1 is SNHLY and CDR2 FYNNEI. V gave up 7 bases and J gave up 1 base, with 7 bases separating them.

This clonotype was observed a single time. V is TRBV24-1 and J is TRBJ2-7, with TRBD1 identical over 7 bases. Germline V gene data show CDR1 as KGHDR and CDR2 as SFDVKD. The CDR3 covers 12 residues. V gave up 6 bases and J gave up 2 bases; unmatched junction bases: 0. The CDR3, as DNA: TGTGCCACCAGTCAGGGGGCCTACGAGCAGTACTTC. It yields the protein CATSQGAYEQYF.

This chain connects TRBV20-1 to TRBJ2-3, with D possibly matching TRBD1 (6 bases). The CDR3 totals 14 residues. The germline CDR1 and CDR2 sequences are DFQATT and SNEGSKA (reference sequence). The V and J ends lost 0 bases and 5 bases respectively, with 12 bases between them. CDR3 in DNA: TGCAGTGCTAGAGAACTAATGACAGGAGATACGCAGTATTTT. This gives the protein CSARELMTGDTQYF.

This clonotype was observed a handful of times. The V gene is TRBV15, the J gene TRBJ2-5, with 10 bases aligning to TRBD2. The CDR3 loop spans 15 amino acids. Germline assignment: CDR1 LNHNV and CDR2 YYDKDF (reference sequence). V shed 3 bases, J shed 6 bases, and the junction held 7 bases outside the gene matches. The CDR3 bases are TGTGCCACCAGCAGGGTAGCGGGGGGACAGAAGACCCAGTACTTC. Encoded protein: CATSRVAGGQKTQYF.

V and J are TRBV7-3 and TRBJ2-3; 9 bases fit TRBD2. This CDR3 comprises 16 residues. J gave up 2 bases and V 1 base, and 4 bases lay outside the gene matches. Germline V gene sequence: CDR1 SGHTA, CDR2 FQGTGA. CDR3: CASSLSGGAFTDTQYF. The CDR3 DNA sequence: TGTGCCAGCAGCTTAAGCGGGGGGGCCTTCACAGATACGCAGTATTTT.

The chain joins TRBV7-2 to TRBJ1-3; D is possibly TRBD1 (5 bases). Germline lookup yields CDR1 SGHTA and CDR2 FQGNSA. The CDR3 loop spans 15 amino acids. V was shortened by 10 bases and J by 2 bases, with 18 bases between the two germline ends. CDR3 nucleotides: TGTGCCAACATCTTACGGGGCTCTACTGGAAACACCATATATTTT. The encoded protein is CANILRGSTGNTIYF.

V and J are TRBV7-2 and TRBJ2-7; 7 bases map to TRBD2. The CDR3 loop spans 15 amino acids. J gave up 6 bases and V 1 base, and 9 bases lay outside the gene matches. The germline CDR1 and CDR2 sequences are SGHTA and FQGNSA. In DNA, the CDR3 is TGTGCCAGCAGCTTAGTAGGCCGGGAGGAGGTCGAGCAGTACTTC. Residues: CASSLVGREEVEQYF. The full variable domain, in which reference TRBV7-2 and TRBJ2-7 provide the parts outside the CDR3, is GAGVSQSPSNKVTEKGKDVELRCDPISGHTALYWYRQSLGQGLEFLIYFQGNSAPDKSGLPSDRFSAERTGGSVSTLTIQRTQQEDSAVYLCASSLVGREEVEQYFGPGTRLTVT.

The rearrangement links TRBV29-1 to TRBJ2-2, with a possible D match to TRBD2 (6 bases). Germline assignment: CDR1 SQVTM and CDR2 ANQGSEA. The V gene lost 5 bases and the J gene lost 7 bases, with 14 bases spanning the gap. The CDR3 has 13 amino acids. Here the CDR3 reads CSVPGDRGGELFF. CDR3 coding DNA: TGCAGCGTTCCGGGGGATCGGGGCGGGGAGCTGTTTTTT.

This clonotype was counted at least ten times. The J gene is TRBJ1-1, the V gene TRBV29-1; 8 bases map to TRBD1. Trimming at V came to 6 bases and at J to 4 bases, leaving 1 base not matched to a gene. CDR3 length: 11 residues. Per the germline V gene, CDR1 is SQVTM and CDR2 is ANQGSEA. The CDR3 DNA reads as TGCAGCGTCCAGGGGGCCACTGAAGCTTTCTTT. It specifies CSVQGATEAFF.

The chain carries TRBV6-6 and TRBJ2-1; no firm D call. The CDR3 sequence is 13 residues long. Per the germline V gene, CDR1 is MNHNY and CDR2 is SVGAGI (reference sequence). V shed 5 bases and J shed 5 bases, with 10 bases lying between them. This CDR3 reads CASSTPMDNEQFF. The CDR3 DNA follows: TGTGCCAGCAGTACGCCTATGGACAATGAGCAGTTCTTC.

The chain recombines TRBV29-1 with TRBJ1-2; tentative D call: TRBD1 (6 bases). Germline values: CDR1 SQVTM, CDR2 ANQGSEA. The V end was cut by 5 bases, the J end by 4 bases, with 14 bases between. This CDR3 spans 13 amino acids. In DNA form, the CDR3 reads TGCAGCGTTCAGGTGTTAGGGGGCTATGGCTACACCTTC. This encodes CSVQVLGGYGYTF.

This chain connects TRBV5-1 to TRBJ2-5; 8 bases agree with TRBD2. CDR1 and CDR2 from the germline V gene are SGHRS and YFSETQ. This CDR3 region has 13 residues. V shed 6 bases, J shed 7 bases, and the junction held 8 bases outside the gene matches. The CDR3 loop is CASKTGGPGTQYF. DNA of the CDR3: TGCGCCAGCAAGACGGGAGGGCCGGGGACCCAGTACTTC.

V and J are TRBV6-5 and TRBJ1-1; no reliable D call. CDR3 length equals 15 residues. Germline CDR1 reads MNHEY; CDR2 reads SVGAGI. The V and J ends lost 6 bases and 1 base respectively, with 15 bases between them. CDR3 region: CASSLLSGTNTEAFF. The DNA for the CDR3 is TGTGCCAGCAGCCTGCTTTCAGGTACGAACACTGAAGCTTTCTTT.

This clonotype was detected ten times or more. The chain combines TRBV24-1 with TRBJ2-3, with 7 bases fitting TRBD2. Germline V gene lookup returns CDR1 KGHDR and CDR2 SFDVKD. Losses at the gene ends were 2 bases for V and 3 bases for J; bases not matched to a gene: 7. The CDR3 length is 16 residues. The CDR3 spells CATSDSERGFTDTQYF. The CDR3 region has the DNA TGTGCCACCAGTGATTCGGAGCGGGGTTTTACAGATACGCAGTATTTT.

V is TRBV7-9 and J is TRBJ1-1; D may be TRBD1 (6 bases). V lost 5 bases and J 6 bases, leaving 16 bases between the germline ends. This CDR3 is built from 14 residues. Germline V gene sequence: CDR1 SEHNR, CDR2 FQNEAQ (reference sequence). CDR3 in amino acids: CASSLQGVVSEAFF. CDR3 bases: TGTGCCAGCAGCCTACAGGGTGTAGTTTCTGAAGCTTTCTTT.